Following are 7 T cell receptor beta chains from one sample sequenced in a study of beta chain features in type 1 diabetes (dated by TCRdb to the late 2010s). The library was built by means of the immunoSEQ multiplex PCR assay. The High Capacity cDNA Reverse Transcription Kit was used to reverse transcribe all of the isolated RNA, meaning that expressed TCRB transcripts were what got sequenced. Held by TCRdb, this immuneACCESS table contains in-frame sequences only and omits some clones. Under half of the omission traces to an unresolved V gene where checked; the cause of the rest is unknown. The sample yields 300,000 to 400,000 clones; approximately 8% were counted once. Approximately 0.47% of the sample comes from the top ten. The sequenced sample was central memory CD4+ T cells from blood. All receptors come from a woman aged 18-35 years in good health.

CDR3 sequence (DNA): TGTGCCAGCTCTCCAGGGATCACGGGAGCGATCCGGGAGACCCAGTACTTC. Amino acids: CASSPGITGAIRETQYF. V gene TRBV18 combines with J gene TRBJ2-5, with D possibly TRBD2 on 6 matching bases. This CDR3 contains 17 residues. Germline V lookup: CDR1 KGHSH, CDR2 LQKENI. V gave up 6 bases and J gave up 5 bases, with 25 bases separating them.

This clone was picked up a small number of times. The chain joins TRBV7-2 to TRBJ2-5; 9 positions agree with TRBD2. Germline V gives CDR1 SGHTA, CDR2 FQGNSA. The CDR3 runs 15 residues. The V gene end was trimmed by 1 base and the J gene end by 9 bases; junction bases not matched to a gene: 9. CDR3 sequence: CASSLDAGGGRAQYF. CDR3 nucleotide sequence: TGTGCCAGCAGCTTAGACGCGGGAGGGGGTCGGGCCCAGTACTTC. Supplemented by reference TRBV7-2 and TRBJ2-5, the full variable domain reads GAGVSQSPSNKVTEKGKDVELRCDPISGHTALYWYRQSLGQGLEFLIYFQGNSAPDKSGLPSDRFSAERTGGSVSTLTIQRTQQEDSAVYLCASSLDAGGGRAQYFGPGTRLLVL.

The V call is TRBV7-9, the J call TRBJ1-2, with TRBD1 matching 11 bases. Losses at the gene ends were 5 bases for V and 4 bases for J; bases not matched to a gene: 9. The CDR3 consists of 16 residues. CDR1 SEHNR and CDR2 FQNEAQ come from the germline V gene (reference sequence). CDR3 in amino acids: CASSIDWTGGVYGYTF. In DNA form, the CDR3 reads TGTGCCAGCAGCATCGACTGGACAGGGGGCGTCTATGGCTACACCTTC.

This clone was observed a handful of times. V gene TRBV28 combines with J gene TRBJ2-5; 11 nucleotides align to TRBD2. The CDR3 length is 16 residues. Germline loops: CDR1 MDHEN, CDR2 SYDVKM. After removal of 4 bases from V and 2 bases from J, the junction contained 6 bases not matched to a gene. CDR3 region: CASSSVAGGVQETQYF. The CDR3 nucleotides are TGTGCCAGCAGTTCGGTAGCGGGAGGGGTACAAGAGACCCAGTACTTC. Drawing the rest from reference TRBV28 and TRBJ2-5, the complete variable domain is DVKVTQSSRYLVKRTGEKVFLECVQDMDHENMFWYRQDPGLGLRLIYFSYDVKMKEKGDIPEGYSVSREKKERFSLILESASTNQTSMYLCASSSVAGGVQETQYFGPGTRLLVL.

J is TRBJ2-2 and V is TRBV7-9; TRBD2 aligns across 8 bases. Unmatched junction bases numbered 11, after V lost 6 bases and J lost 5 bases. This CDR3 spans 16 amino acids. Germline CDR1 reads SEHNR; CDR2 reads FQNEAQ (reference sequence). For the CDR3, the DNA is TGTGCCAGCAGGCCCATAGAGGCGGGGGGAACCGGGGAGCTGTTTTTT. It encodes CASRPIEAGGTGELFF.

The genes are TRBV12-2 and TRBJ2-3. TRBV12-2 is marked as a pseudogene. The CDR3 totals 15 residues. Written as DNA, the CDR3 is TGTGCAAGTCGCTCATCGACGATGGTGGCAGATACGCAGTATTTT. This encodes CASRSSTMVADTQYF.

About this clone itself: A much larger clone sits a single nucleotide away, making a read error possible. The identical CDR3 is also encoded by other nucleotide sequences in the sample. The genes are TRBV7-3 and TRBJ1-1, with D unclear. From germline, CDR1 is SGHTA and CDR2 FQGTGA. The CDR3 length is 13 residues. V lost 2 bases and J 1 base, leaving 5 bases between the germline ends. The CDR3, as DNA: TGTGCCAGCAGCTTAGGGAAGAACACTGAAGCTTTCTTT. It codes for CASSLGKNTEAFF.